The entry below describes one T cell receptor beta chain. The antigen remains undetermined. The data derive from a study of T cell responses to AZD1222 COVID-19 vaccine. The CDR3 loop spans 14 amino acids. V shed 0 bases and J shed 1 base, with 7 bases lying between them. Germline V gene sequence: CDR1 SGDLS, CDR2 YYNGEE. Repertoires were generated with immunoSEQ multiplex PCR, while TCRdb's copy carries only in-frame clones and drops some. This table has 100,000 to 150,000 clones, around 84% appearing once. Regarding the study as a whole: In all cases, repertoires were sampled only after the peak T cell response. Epitopes outside B.1.351 and B.1.1.7 mutated regions reportedly drew nearly half of spike TCRs.

The sequence was collected from an adult in good health. The J gene is TRBJ1-1, the V gene TRBV9, with D hard to call. This material consisted of peripheral blood, taken on day 0 of AZD1222 vaccination. The chain's CDR3 is CASSVGVWNTEAFF. The CDR3 region has the DNA TGTGCCAGCAGCGTAGGAGTATGGAACACTGAAGCTTTCTTT.